This T cell receptor (beta chain) was identified during a study of control samples from healthy donors and cancer patients. Germline CDR1 reads SGHAT; CDR2 reads FQNNGV. V lost 5 bases to trimming and J lost 6 bases, with 11 bases between them. The CDR3 has 12 amino acids. This table comes from immunoSEQ multiplex PCR, and its TCRdb copy is limited to in-frame clones, with some not included. Among 400,000 to 450,000 clones listed, 75% to 95% were seen once. Concerning this clone itself: Other DNA sequences in the sample encode the same CDR3.

The rearrangement links TRBV11-2 to TRBJ2-7; D not certain. The sample was PBMCs. The TCR sequence derives from a man in his forties with head and neck cancer. CDR3 in amino acids: CASSPGRFEQYF. CDR3 coding DNA: TGTGCCAGCAGCCCAGGACGGTTCGAGCAGTACTTC. The full variable domain, completed using reference TRBV11-2 and TRBJ2-7, is EAGVAQSPRYKIIEKRQSVAFWCNPISGHATLYWYQQILGQGPKLLIQFQNNGVVDDSQLPKDRFSAERLKGVDSTLKIQPAKLEDSAVYLCASSPGRFEQYFGPGTRLTVT.